These 13 T cell receptor beta chains share one sample of origin, sequenced in a study of T cell repertoires in cytomegalovirus infection. TCRdb re-called the reads with MiXCR, one entry per CDR3 protein. In the table there are almost 550,000 distinct CDR3 sequences, 15% to 20% of which are singletons. Sequenced sample: CD8+ T cells from PBMCs. The receptor set was obtained from a human donor in good health (CMV status not recorded). Some clones in this sample may be carry-over from other donors' samples.

This clonotype was seen at least ten times. The V call is TRBV7-3, the J call TRBJ1-6, with 7 bases lining up with TRBD1. The CDR3 has 15 amino acids. Germline V gene data show CDR1 as SGHTA and CDR2 as FQGTGA. The J segment lost 6 bases and the V segment lost 0 bases, leaving 2 bases of the junction unmatched. CDR3 coding DNA: TGTGCCAGCAGCTTAACGTGGGACAGTAATTCACCCCTCCACTTT. This gives the protein CASSLTWDSNSPLHF. Combining the CDR3 with reference TRBV7-3 and TRBJ1-6 gives the whole variable domain GAGVSQTPSNKVTEKGKYVELRCDPISGHTALYWYRQSLGQGPEFLIYFQGTGAADDSGLPNDRFFAVRPEGSVSTLKIQRTERGDSAVYLCASSLTWDSNSPLHFGNGTRLTVT.

This clonotype was recorded at least ten times. The rearrangement links TRBV6-6 to TRBJ2-3; D is uncertain. The CDR3 runs to 18 residues. With 0 bases removed from V and 0 bases from J, the gap between germline ends came to 16 bases. The germline CDR1 and CDR2 sequences are MNHNY and SVGAGI (reference sequence). The CDR3 sequence is CASSYSKSVYPSTDTQYF. Written as DNA, the CDR3 is TGTGCCAGCAGTTACTCGAAGTCAGTCTATCCTAGCACAGATACGCAGTATTTT.

This clonotype has just a few counts. V gene TRBV29-1 combines with J gene TRBJ1-3; 8 bases fit TRBD1. V dropped 4 bases and J dropped 0; count of bases not matched to a gene: 5. Germline V gene lookup returns CDR1 SQVTM and CDR2 ANQGSEA. CDR3 length: 15 residues. This CDR3 is CSVVGDRGSGNTIYF. As DNA, the CDR3 is TGCAGCGTTGTAGGTGACAGGGGCTCTGGAAACACCATATATTTT. Looking up the rest from reference TRBV29-1 and TRBJ1-3 gives the full variable domain: SAVISQKPSRDICQRGTSLTIQCQVDSQVTMMFWYRQQPGQSLTLIATANQGSEATYESGFVIDKFPISRPNLTFSTLTVSNMSPEDSSIYLCSVVGDRGSGNTIYFGEGSWLTVV.

This clonotype was seen repeatedly, ten times or more. The chain uses TRBV25-1 and TRBJ2-7; D is ambiguous. V lost 4 bases, J lost 3 bases, and 7 bases lay in between. The CDR3 extends over 12 amino acids. Looked up from germline, CDR1 is MGHDK and CDR2 is SYGVNS. The DNA for the CDR3 is TGTGCCAGCAGTGGAGACGGCTACGAGCAGTACTTC. Encoded protein: CASSGDGYEQYF.

Many counts were recorded for this clonotype. The V call is TRBV4-1, the J call TRBJ1-2; no definite D call. Between the trimmed V and J ends, which lost 3 bases and 0 bases, there was a span of 5 bases. The CDR3 sequence is 13 residues long. Germline-derived CDR1 and CDR2 are MGHRA and YSYEKL. CDR3 DNA sequence: TGCGCCAGCAGCCATGGGACTAACTATGGCTACACCTTC. Its protein is CASSHGTNYGYTF.

This clonotype was observed many times. The J gene is TRBJ2-1, the V gene TRBV7-9; perhaps TRBD2 as D (6 bases). V lost 5 bases, J lost 7 bases, and 21 bases lay in between. Germline CDR1 is SEHNR and CDR2 is FQNEAQ (reference sequence). The CDR3 extends over 16 amino acids. CDR3 bases: TGTGCCAGCAGCCGCATCGGGACTCGCACGGGGAATGAGCAGTTCTTC. As protein: CASSRIGTRTGNEQFF.

This clonotype has ten or more counts. This chain joins TRBV12-3 or TRBV12-4 and TRBJ2-2; D unresolved. The CDR3 runs 12 residues. Trimming stripped 7 bases from V and 4 bases from J, with 7 bases between. Written as DNA, the CDR3 is TGTGCCAGCATGGAACCCACCGGGGAGCTGTTTTTT. Translation gives CASMEPTGELFF.

This chain links TRBV6-5 with TRBJ2-3; the match to TRBD2 covers 13 bases. This CDR3 comprises 16 residues. The germline CDR1 and CDR2 sequences are MNHEY and SVGAGI. V lost 5 bases and J lost 5; bases outside the gene matches: 7. CDR3: CASSQTSGGALDTQYF. The CDR3 nucleotides are TGTGCCAGCAGTCAAACTAGCGGGGGGGCCCTAGATACGCAGTATTTT.

Many counts were recorded for this clonotype. The V and J genes are TRBV5-6 and TRBJ2-4, with D unresolved. There are 17 residues in the CDR3. V dropped 1 base and J dropped 0 bases, with 14 bases sitting between them. The germline CDR1 and CDR2 sequences are SGHDT and YYEEEE. In DNA, the CDR3 is TGTGCCAGCAGCTTGAGTCCGGGCCCCCGAGCCAAAAACATTCAGTACTTC. This gives the protein CASSLSPGPRAKNIQYF.

This clonotype was observed at least ten times. This sequence joins TRBV28 and TRBJ2-5, with D possibly matching TRBD1 (5 bases). The V and J ends lost 3 bases and 5 bases respectively, with 13 bases between them. The CDR3 extends over 14 amino acids. Germline CDR1 reads MDHEN; CDR2 reads SYDVKM. The CDR3 DNA follows: TGTGCCAGCAGTTTGGTTCCAGGGCATGAGACCCAGTACTTC. Translated, it gives CASSLVPGHETQYF. The full variable domain, rest sourced from reference TRBV28 and TRBJ2-5, is DVKVTQSSRYLVKRTGEKVFLECVQDMDHENMFWYRQDPGLGLRLIYFSYDVKMKEKGDIPEGYSVSREKKERFSLILESASTNQTSMYLCASSLVPGHETQYFGPGTRLLVL.

The chain couples TRBV4-1 to TRBJ2-5; no clear D. Per the germline V gene, CDR1 is MGHRA and CDR2 is YSYEKL. This CDR3 is built from 15 residues. Trimming removed 1 base from V and 5 bases from J, with 14 bases in between. The CDR3 sequence: CASSQVMGRGETQYF. The CDR3 DNA follows: TGCGCCAGCAGCCAAGTTATGGGTCGTGGGGAGACCCAGTACTTC.

Ten or more counts support this clonotype. The gene calls are TRBV7-8 and TRBJ2-2; D unresolved. Germline V CDR1 and CDR2: SGHVS, FQNEAQ. The ends were cut back, 7 bases at V and 7 bases at J, with 10 bases in the middle. This CDR3 contains 12 residues. The CDR3 reads CASTTSGGELFF. The CDR3 bases are TGTGCCAGCACCACCTCTGGCGGGGAGCTGTTTTTT.

V gene TRBV27 combines with J gene TRBJ1-4, with a tentative D call TRBD1 (5 bases). CDR3 size: 16 residues. Per the germline V gene, CDR1 is MNHEY and CDR2 is SMNVEV (reference sequence). The germline V and J ends were trimmed by 6 bases and 4 bases, with 18 bases remaining between them. DNA of the CDR3: TGTGCCAGCAGCCCGGGACTCTACCTTGGTAATGAAAAACTGTTTTTT. This codes for CASSPGLYLGNEKLFF.